These 12 T cell receptor beta chains originate from one sample sequenced in a study of T cell responses to AZD1222 COVID-19 vaccine. The protocol was immunoSEQ multiplex PCR, while the TCRdb copy is restricted to in-frame clones and leaves out a portion. The sample has 70,000 or so clones, roughly 84% seen once. Material: peripheral blood, obtained on day 0 of AZD1222 vaccination. These receptors all come from an adult in good health.

The chain joins TRBV5-1 to TRBJ1-1; D might be TRBD1 (5 bases). The CDR3 totals 12 residues. V lost 0 bases, J lost 10 bases, and 10 bases lay in between. CDR1 and CDR2 from the germline V gene are SGHRS and YFSETQ. In nucleotides, the CDR3 is TGCGCCAGCAGCTTGGTGGGGGAGGGAGCTTTCTTT. Protein: CASSLVGEGAFF.

The V and J genes are TRBV15 and TRBJ1-5, with 10 positions matching TRBD1. Germline V gene lookup returns CDR1 LNHNV and CDR2 YYDKDF (reference sequence). After removal of 3 bases from V and 0 bases from J, the junction contained 2 bases not matched to a gene. This CDR3 comprises 16 residues. The CDR3 DNA is TGTGCCACCAGCAGGACAGGGGGCTTTAGCAATCAGCCCCAGCATTTT. Its protein is CATSRTGGFSNQPQHF.

The rearrangement uses TRBV9 and TRBJ1-2; no clear D. Trimming shortened V by 0 bases and J by 5 bases, and 5 bases separated the two germline ends. CDR3 length: 12 residues. Germline V gives CDR1 SGDLS, CDR2 YYNGEE. The CDR3 loop is CASSVGGYGYTF. The CDR3 coding sequence is TGTGCCAGCAGCGTAGGAGGGTATGGCTACACCTTC.

The chain couples TRBV19 to TRBJ1-5, with D maybe TRBD1 (5 bases). The germline V gene has CDR1 LNHDA and CDR2 SQIVND (reference sequence). The CDR3 has 14 residues. V was pared by 1 base and J by 5 bases, with 9 bases between. The CDR3 DNA follows: TGTGCCAGTAGTATAGTGGACATAGATCAGCCCCAGCATTTT. Translation: CASSIVDIDQPQHF.

The chain carries TRBV11-3 and TRBJ1-1; D is unresolved. Germline loops: CDR1 SGHNT, CDR2 YENEEA. CDR3 length: 15 amino acids. V was cut by 1 base and J by 0 bases, with 9 bases left in between. The CDR3 protein is CASSLVFGVNTEAFF. CDR3 in DNA: TGTGCCAGCAGCTTAGTTTTTGGCGTGAACACTGAAGCTTTCTTT. The full variable domain, its missing parts supplied by reference TRBV11-3 and TRBJ1-1, is EAGVVQSPRYKIIEKKQPVAFWCNPISGHNTLYWYLQNLGQGPELLIRYENEEAVDDSQLPKDRFSAERLKGVDSTLKIQPAELGDSAVYLCASSLVFGVNTEAFFGQGTRLTVV.

The chain joins TRBV6-5 to TRBJ1-2; no clear D. V was clipped by 7 bases and J by 8 bases, with 14 bases between them. The CDR3 spans 12 residues. The germline gives CDR1 MNHEY, CDR2 SVGAGI. CDR3 nucleotides: TGTGCCAGCAACCCACTTCGGGGAGGCTACACCTTC. Translation gives CASNPLRGGYTF.

J is TRBJ1-2 and V is TRBV7-2, with TRBD1 matching over 8 bases. The ends lost 5 bases at V and 4 bases at J; junction bases unmatched: 15. The V gene's germline CDR1 is SGHTA and CDR2 FQGNSA. This CDR3 has 17 residues. CDR3 protein: CASSQIASGGGGYGYTF. The CDR3 nucleotides are TGTGCCAGCAGCCAGATCGCGTCAGGGGGCGGTGGCTATGGCTACACCTTC.

This chain uses TRBV3-1 (or the pseudogene TRBV3-2) with TRBJ2-3, with 8 nucleotides matching TRBD2. With V trimmed by 3 bases and J by 6 bases, 5 bases remained unmatched. The length of the CDR3 is 14 residues. CDR1 and CDR2 from the germline V gene are LGHDT and YNNKEL (reference sequence). The CDR3: CASSHRRGGDTQYF. The CDR3 DNA reads TGTGCCAGCAGCCACCGCCGCGGGGGGGATACGCAGTATTTT.

The V call is TRBV7-3, the J call TRBJ1-1, with TRBD1 as a possible D gene (5 bases). With 5 bases removed from V and 1 base from J, the gap between germline ends came to 8 bases. The CDR3 has 13 amino acids. The germline CDR1 and CDR2 sequences are SGHTA and FQGTGA. CDR3 sequence (DNA): TGTGCCAGCAGCCTGGGACGGAACACTGAAGCTTTCTTT. Translation gives CASSLGRNTEAFF.

The genes are TRBV4-2 and TRBJ2-2; no definite D call. The V end lost 1 base, the J end lost 7 bases, and 4 bases lay between the germline ends. Germline CDR1 LGHNA, CDR2 YNFKEQ. This CDR3 contains 12 residues. The CDR3 DNA reads TGTGCCAGCAGCCAAGTTAGCGGGGAGCTGTTTTTT. This gives the protein CASSQVSGELFF.

The CDR3 DNA reads TGTGCCAGCAGTCCCGGGACAGAGCTGAACACTGAAGCTTTCTTT. Translation gives CASSPGTELNTEAFF. The chain links TRBV3-1 (or the pseudogene TRBV3-2) to TRBJ1-1; TRBD1 matches 7 bases. Trimming took 6 bases from V and 0 from J; bases not matched to a gene: 7. The CDR3 length is 15 residues. CDR1 is LGHDT and CDR2 is YNNKEL in the germline V gene (reference sequence).

The chain uses TRBV4-3 and TRBJ2-3, with D unclear. CDR3 length: 15 amino acids. The germline CDR1 and CDR2 sequences are LGHNA and YSLEER. The germline V and J ends were trimmed by 0 bases and 2 bases, with 9 bases remaining between them. CDR3: CASSQDHRFTDTQYF. In nucleotides, the CDR3 is TGCGCCAGCAGCCAAGATCACAGATTCACAGATACGCAGTATTTT.